The rows below give T cell receptor beta chains drawn from one sample of a study of CD8+ T cells in alopecia areata. The method was immunoSEQ multiplex PCR; TCRdb's version includes in-frame clones alone and lacks a portion of them. The sample lists more than 95,000 clones, 50% to 75% seen once, with more than 25% in the top ten. The sample in question was CD8+ T cells sorted from blood, obtained at week 4, from a patient treated with tofacitinib. The receptors here all came from a human donor with alopecia areata. The CDR3 runs from the conserved cysteine through the conserved F or W. Fields, in order: V gene, D gene, J gene, clone size, CDR3 DNA, CDR3 protein. D genes are given only for firm matches. Clone sizes are given selectively: once, few, many, or a class where the clone is expanded.

v_gene: TRBV30
d_gene: TRBD2
j_gene: TRBJ2-1
abundance: once
CDR3nt: TGTGCCTGGAGTGGGAGCGGGGCATACAATGAGCAGTTCTTC
CDR3aa: CAWSGSGAYNEQFF

v_gene: TRBV2
d_gene: -
j_gene: TRBJ2-7
abundance: -
CDR3nt: TGTGCCAGGGGCATTTTTCGGTCGGACGAGCAGTACTTC
CDR3aa: CARGIFRSDEQYF

v_gene: TRBV27
d_gene: -
j_gene: TRBJ1-5
abundance: -
CDR3nt: TGTGCCAGCAGTCCCCTGGTGGGCGGAGCGCGGCCCCAGCATTTT
CDR3aa: CASSPLVGGARPQHF

v_gene: TRBV29-1
d_gene: -
j_gene: TRBJ2-2
abundance: -
CDR3nt: TGCAGCGTTGAGAGGGGCACCGGGGAGCTGTTTTTT
CDR3aa: CSVERGTGELFF

v_gene: TRBV7-9
d_gene: -
j_gene: TRBJ2-7
abundance: -
CDR3nt: TGTGCCAGCGCGGCCTCCTACGAGCAGTACTTC
CDR3aa: CASAASYEQYF

v_gene: TRBV15
d_gene: -
j_gene: TRBJ1-5
abundance: -
CDR3nt: TGTGCCACCACCACTCACCGGGGCCAGAATCAGCCCCAGCATTTT
CDR3aa: CATTTHRGQNQPQHF

v_gene: TRBV7-9
d_gene: -
j_gene: TRBJ1-5
abundance: many
CDR3nt: TGTGCCAGCAGCCCGAGCAATCAGCCCCAGCATTTT
CDR3aa: CASSPSNQPQHF

v_gene: TRBV6-5
d_gene: -
j_gene: TRBJ2-3
abundance: -
CDR3nt: TGTGCCAGCAGTTACGCGGGGGCCGCAGATACGCAGTATTTT
CDR3aa: CASSYAGAADTQYF

v_gene: TRBV30
d_gene: TRBD1
j_gene: TRBJ1-5
abundance: few
CDR3nt: TGTGCCTGGGGTCCGGGACAGGGGGCACAGCCCCAGCATTTT
CDR3aa: CAWGPGQGAQPQHF

v_gene: TRBV30
d_gene: -
j_gene: TRBJ1-3
abundance: -
CDR3nt: TGTGCCTGGAGTGTACTTGGAAACACCATATATTTT
CDR3aa: CAWSVLGNTIYF

v_gene: TRBV29-1
d_gene: -
j_gene: TRBJ2-1
abundance: -
CDR3nt: TGCAGCGTCAACCCAAGCGGATCGTGGAATGAGCAGTTCTTC
CDR3aa: CSVNPSGSWNEQFF